One and the same sample provided the 2 T cell receptor beta chains below, sequenced in a study of shared clonotypes between healthy human individuals. Terminally differentiated effector memory CD45RA+ cells were left out of the naive CD8 fraction, which was CD45RO-negative and positively selected for CCR7. TCRdb's table, derived via immunoSEQ multiplex PCR, lists solely in-frame clones and lacks some. The table includes about 1,800,000 clones, about 95% detected once. Sequencing input: naive CD8+ T cells sorted from blood. The origin of the receptors is a young man in good health.

This chain links TRBV10-1 with TRBJ2-3, with D possibly being TRBD2 (6 bases). Germline CDR1 is WNHNN and CDR2 is SYGVQD (reference sequence). V lost 2 bases and J lost 6, with 15 bases in between. CDR3 size: 15 residues. CDR3 DNA sequence: TGCGCCAGCAGTGAGGGGGGGACTGAGACCGATACGCAGTATTTT. Its protein is CASSEGGTETDTQYF.

In its sample, this clone was seen a few times. V gene TRBV28 combines with J gene TRBJ2-3; D gene uncertain. Trimming stripped 6 bases from V and 1 base from J, with 2 bases between. Germline assignment: CDR1 MDHEN and CDR2 SYDVKM. The CDR3 has 11 residues. The CDR3 bases are TGTGCCAGCAGGGGCACAGATACGCAGTATTTT. It is translated as CASRGTDTQYF.